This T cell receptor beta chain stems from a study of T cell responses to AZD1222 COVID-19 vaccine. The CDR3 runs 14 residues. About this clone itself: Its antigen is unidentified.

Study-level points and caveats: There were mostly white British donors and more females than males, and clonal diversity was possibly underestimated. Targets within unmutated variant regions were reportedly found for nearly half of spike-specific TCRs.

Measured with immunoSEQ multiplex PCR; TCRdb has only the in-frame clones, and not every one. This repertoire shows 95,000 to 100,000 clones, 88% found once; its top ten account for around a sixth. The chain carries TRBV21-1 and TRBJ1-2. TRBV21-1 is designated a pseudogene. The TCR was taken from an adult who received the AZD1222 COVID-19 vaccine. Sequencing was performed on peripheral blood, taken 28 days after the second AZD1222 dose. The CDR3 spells CASKAGDSYYGYTF. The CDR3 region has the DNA TGTGCCAGCAAAGCGGGGGACAGCTACTATGGCTACACCTTC.